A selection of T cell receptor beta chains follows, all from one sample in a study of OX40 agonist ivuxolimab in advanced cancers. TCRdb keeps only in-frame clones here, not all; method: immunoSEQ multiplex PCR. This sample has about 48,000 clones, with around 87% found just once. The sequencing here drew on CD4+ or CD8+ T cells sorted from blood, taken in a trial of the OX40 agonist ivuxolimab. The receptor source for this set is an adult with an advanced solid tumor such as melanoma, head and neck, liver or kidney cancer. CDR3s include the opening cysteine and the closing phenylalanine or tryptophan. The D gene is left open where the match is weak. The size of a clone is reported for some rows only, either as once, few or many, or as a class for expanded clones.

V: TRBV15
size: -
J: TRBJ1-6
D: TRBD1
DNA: TGTGCCACCAGCAGCCGGGACAGAAGGTCTAATTCACCCCTCCACTTT
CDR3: CATSSRDRRSNSPLHF

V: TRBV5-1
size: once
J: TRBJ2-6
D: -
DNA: TGCGCCAGCAGCTTGCGGGATGGGGCCAACGTCCTGACTTTC
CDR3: CASSLRDGANVLTF

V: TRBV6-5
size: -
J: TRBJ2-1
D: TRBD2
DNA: TGTGCCAGCAGGAGGAGCGGGGGGGGGTACAATGAGCAGTTCTTC
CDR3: CASRRSGGGYNEQFF

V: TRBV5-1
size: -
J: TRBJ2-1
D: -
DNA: TGCGCCAGCAGCTTGGATCCAGGGGCGGCGGACAATGAGCAGTTCTTC
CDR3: CASSLDPGAADNEQFF

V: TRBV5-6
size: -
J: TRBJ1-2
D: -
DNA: TGTGCCAGCAGTCAGAACTATGGCTACACCTTC
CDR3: CASSQNYGYTF

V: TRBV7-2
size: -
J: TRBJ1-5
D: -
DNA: TGTGCCAGCAGCGAAGGTCGGCAAACGAACCAGCCCCAGCATTTT
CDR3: CASSEGRQTNQPQHF

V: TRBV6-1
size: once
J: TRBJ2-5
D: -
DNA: TGTGCCAGCAGTGAGGGTCCGCGGTATCAAGAGACCCAGTACTTC
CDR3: CASSEGPRYQETQYF

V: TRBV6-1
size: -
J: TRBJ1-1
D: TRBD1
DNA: TGTGCCAGCAGAGCGACAGGGGTTTACACTGAAGCTTTCTTT
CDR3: CASRATGVYTEAFF

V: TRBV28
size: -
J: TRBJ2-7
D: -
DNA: TGTGCCAGCAGTCCCTTATCCGGGACAACCTACGAGCAGTACTTC
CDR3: CASSPLSGTTYEQYF

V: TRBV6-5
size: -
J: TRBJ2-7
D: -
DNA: TGTGCCAGCAGTACCCTAATCGGGGAGCAGTACTTC
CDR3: CASSTLIGEQYF

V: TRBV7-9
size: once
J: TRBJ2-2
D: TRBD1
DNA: TGTGCCAGCAGCTTAGTCCCGGGACAGGGTTACGGGAACACCGGGGAGCTGTTTTTT
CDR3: CASSLVPGQGYGNTGELFF

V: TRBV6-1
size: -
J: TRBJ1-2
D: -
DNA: TGTGCCAGCAGTGGACAGGTCTATGGCTACACCTTC
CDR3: CASSGQVYGYTF

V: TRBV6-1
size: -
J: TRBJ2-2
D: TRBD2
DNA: TGTGCCAGCAGTGAGAAGAGAATTGGACTAGCGGGAGGGAACACCGGGGAGCTGTTTTTT
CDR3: CASSEKRIGLAGGNTGELFF

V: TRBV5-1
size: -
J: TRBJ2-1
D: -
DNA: TGCGCCAGCAGCCCCCAGGCTAGTGGGGGGCAGTTCTTC
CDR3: CASSPQASGGQFF

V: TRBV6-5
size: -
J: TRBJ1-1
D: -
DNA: TGTGCCAGCAGTAGAAGCCGGGAAAGTGAAGCTTTCTTT
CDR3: CASSRSRESEAFF

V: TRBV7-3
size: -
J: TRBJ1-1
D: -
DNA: TGTGCCAGCAGCTTACAGCCAAACACTGAAGCTTTCTTT
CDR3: CASSLQPNTEAFF

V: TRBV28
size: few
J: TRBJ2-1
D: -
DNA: TGTGCCAGCAGTTTATTGGGACTTACCTTCCACAATGAGCAGTTCTTC
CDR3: CASSLLGLTFHNEQFF

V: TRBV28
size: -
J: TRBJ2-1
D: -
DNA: TGTGCCACTCTCAGCAGGGAGGCAGGGGCGGTCGGTGAGCAGTTCTTC
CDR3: CATLSREAGAVGEQFF

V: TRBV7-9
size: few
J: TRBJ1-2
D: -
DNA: TGTGCCAGCAGCCGCCGGGACACCTATGGCTACACCTTC
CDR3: CASSRRDTYGYTF

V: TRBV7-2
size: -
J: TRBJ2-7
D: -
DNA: TGTGCCAGCAGCTTAGTGGATCAGAACTACGAGCAGTACTTC
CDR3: CASSLVDQNYEQYF

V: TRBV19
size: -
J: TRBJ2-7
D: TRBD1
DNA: TGTGCCAGTAGTATGACAGGGGGTACCTACGAGCAGTACTTC
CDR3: CASSMTGGTYEQYF

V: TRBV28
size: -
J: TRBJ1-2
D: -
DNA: TGTGCCAGCCGAGAAGGCTATGGCTACACCTTC
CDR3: CASREGYGYTF

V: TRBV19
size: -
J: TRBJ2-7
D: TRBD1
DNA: TGTGCCAGTAATACTCCCGGGACAGGGGATTACGAGCAGTACTTC
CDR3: CASNTPGTGDYEQYF

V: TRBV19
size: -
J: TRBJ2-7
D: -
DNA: TGTGCCAGTAGTCCCCGGACTCAACTAAACTACGAGCAGTACTTC
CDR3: CASSPRTQLNYEQYF

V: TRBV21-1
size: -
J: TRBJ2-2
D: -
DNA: TGTGCCAGCACTTTGCGAAACAGCGACACCGGGGAGCTGTTTTTT
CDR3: CASTLRNSDTGELFF

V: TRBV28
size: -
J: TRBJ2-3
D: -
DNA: TGTGCCAGCAGTTTTAACCGACTTCCTCCCGATACGCAGTATTTT
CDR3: CASSFNRLPPDTQYF

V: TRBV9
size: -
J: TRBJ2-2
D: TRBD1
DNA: TGTGCCAGCAGCGCGGACAGGGGAGGAACCGGGGAGCTGTTTTTT
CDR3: CASSADRGGTGELFF

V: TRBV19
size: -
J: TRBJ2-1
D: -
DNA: TGTGCCAGTAGTAGTGGTAGTGCCGCCTACAATGAGCAGTTCTTC
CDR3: CASSSGSAAYNEQFF

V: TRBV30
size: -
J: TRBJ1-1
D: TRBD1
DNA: TGTGCCTGGAGCCCTAAACGGACAGGGTTCACTGAAGCTTTCTTT
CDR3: CAWSPKRTGFTEAFF

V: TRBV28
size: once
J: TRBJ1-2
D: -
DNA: TGTGCCAGCAGTTTAGGTTCCTATGGCTACACCTTC
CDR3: CASSLGSYGYTF

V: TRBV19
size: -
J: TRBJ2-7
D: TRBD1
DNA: TGTGCCAGTAGTAAAGGGACAGGGGCCACCTACGAGCAGTACTTC
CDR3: CASSKGTGATYEQYF

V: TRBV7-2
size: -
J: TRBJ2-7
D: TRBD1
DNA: TGTGCCAGCAGCTTAGCCGGGACAGATTTCTACGAGCAGTACTTC
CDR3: CASSLAGTDFYEQYF

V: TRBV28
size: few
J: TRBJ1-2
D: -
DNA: TGTGCCAGCAAGACAGGTGGGAACTATGGCTACACCTTC
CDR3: CASKTGGNYGYTF

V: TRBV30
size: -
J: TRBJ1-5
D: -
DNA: TGTGCCTGGAGTTACAGATATCAGCCCCAGCATTTT
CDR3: CAWSYRYQPQHF

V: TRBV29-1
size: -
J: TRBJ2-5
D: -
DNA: TGCAGCGAAGGAGTAGAGACCCAGTACTTC
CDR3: CSEGVETQYF

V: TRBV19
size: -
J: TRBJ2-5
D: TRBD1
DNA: TGTGCCAGTGCCAGGGACAGGGAGAAGACCCAGTACTTC
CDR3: CASARDREKTQYF

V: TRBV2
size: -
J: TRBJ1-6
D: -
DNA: TGTGCCAGCAGTGAGAGCAGGAATAATTCACCCCTCCACTTT
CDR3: CASSESRNNSPLHF

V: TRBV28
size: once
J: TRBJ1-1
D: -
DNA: TGTGCCAGCAGTTTAGGGGGGGCCTTGATAGACACTGAAGCTTTCTTT
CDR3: CASSLGGALIDTEAFF

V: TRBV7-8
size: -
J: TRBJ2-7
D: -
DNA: TGTGCCAGCAGCTTAAGGGGGGGACAGGACCGCTACGAGCAGTACTTC
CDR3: CASSLRGGQDRYEQYF

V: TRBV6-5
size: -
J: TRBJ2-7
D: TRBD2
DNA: TGTGCCAGCAGTTTCTTAACTAGCGGGAGTTACGAGCAGTACTTC
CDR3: CASSFLTSGSYEQYF

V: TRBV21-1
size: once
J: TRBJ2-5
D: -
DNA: TGTGCCAGCCACCAAAGGGGGGAACAAGAGACCCAGTACTTC
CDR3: CASHQRGEQETQYF

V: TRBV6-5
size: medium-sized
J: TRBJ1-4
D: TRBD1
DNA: TGTGCCAGCACCAACAACCGGGACAGGGGTAAACTGTTTTTT
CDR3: CASTNNRDRGKLFF

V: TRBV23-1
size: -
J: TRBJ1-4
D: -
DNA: TGCGCCAGCAGTCACTGGACGGGCGGGTCTGAAAAACTGTTTTTT
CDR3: CASSHWTGGSEKLFF

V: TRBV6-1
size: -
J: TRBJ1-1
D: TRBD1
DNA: TGTGCCAGCAGGCAACAGGGGGATGCGGCTGAAGCTTTCTTT
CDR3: CASRQQGDAAEAFF

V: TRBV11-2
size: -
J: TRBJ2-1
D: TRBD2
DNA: TGTGCCAGCAGCTTATCCCTGGGACTAGCGGGAGAGCATGAGCAGTTCTTC
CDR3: CASSLSLGLAGEHEQFF

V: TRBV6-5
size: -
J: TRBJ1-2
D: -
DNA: TGTGCCAGCAGTTCGACCCTTTCCCCCTATGGCTACACCTTC
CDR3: CASSSTLSPYGYTF

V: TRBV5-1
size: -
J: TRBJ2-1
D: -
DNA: TGCGCCAGCTCGGGGAGCTCCTACAATGAGCAGTTCTTC
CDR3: CASSGSSYNEQFF

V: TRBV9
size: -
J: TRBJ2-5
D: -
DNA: TGTGCCAGCAGCAGAACCGGGAACCAAGAGACCCAGTACTTC
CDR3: CASSRTGNQETQYF

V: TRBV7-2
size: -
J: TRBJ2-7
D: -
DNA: TGTGCCAGCAGCTTAGGCCAGGGGACCTACGAGCAGTACTTC
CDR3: CASSLGQGTYEQYF